This T cell receptor (beta chain) was identified in a study of regulatory T cells in long-lasting Graves disease. To make TCR beta libraries, researchers used iRepertoire HTBI primers and Arm-PCR of CDR3 regions. One entry per CDR3 protein results from TCRdb running MiXCR on the multiplex PCR reads. The sample shows 500,000 or so distinct CDR3 sequences, 16% of them seen only once. Noted time point: newly diagnosed GD, antithyroid drugs for less than 3 months. From RNA extracted from PBMCs, the TCR library was made. Graves' disease diagnoses followed American Thyroid Association guidelines. There are a few counts of this clonotype. Germline values: CDR1 SGHRS, CDR2 YFSETQ. The CDR3 has 15 residues. The V end lost 1 base, the J end lost 6 bases, and 11 bases lay between the germline ends. The same data also contributed to another study, on T cells in Graves' hyperthyroidism and ophthalmopathy.

This TCR was sampled from a woman between 40 and 65 years old with Graves disease. This material consisted of peripheral blood mononuclear cells (PBMCs), taken at new diagnosis, from a patient treated with antithyroid drugs. This chain uses TRBV5-1 with TRBJ1-6; D might be TRBD1 (6 bases). The CDR3 here is CASSLWQGSNSPLHF. The CDR3, as DNA: TGCGCCAGCAGCTTGTGGCAGGGGAGTAATTCACCCCTCCACTTT.